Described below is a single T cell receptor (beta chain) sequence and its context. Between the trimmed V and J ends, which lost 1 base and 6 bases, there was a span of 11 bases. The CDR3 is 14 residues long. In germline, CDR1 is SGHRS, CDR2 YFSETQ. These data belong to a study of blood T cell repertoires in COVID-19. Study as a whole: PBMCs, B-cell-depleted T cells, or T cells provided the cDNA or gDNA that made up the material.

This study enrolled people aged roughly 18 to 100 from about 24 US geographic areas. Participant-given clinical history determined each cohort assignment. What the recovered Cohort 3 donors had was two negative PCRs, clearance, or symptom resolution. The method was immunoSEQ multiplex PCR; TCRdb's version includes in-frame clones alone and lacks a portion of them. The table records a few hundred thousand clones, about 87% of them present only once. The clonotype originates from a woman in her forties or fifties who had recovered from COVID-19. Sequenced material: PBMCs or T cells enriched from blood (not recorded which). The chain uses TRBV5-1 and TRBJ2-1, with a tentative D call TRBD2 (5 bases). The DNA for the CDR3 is TGCGCCAGCAGCTTGTATCCGGGAACCAATGAGCAGTTCTTC. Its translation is CASSLYPGTNEQFF.